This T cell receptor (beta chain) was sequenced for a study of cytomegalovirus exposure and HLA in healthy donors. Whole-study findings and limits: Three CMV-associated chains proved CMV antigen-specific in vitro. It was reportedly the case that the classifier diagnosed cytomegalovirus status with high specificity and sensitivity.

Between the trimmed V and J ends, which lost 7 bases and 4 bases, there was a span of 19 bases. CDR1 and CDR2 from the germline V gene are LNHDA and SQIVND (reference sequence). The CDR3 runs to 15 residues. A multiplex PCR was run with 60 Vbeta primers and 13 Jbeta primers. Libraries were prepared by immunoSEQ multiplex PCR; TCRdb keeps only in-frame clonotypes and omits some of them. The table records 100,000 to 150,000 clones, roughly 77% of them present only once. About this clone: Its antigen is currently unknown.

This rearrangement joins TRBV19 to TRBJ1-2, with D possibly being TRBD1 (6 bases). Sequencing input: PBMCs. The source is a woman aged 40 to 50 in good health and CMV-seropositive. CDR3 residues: CASILYAGGGYGYTF. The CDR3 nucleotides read TGTGCCAGTATTCTCTACGCTGGGGGCGGCTATGGCTACACCTTC. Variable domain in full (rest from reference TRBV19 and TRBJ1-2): DGGITQSPKYLFRKEGQNVTLSCEQNLNHDAMYWYRQDPGQGLRLIYYSQIVNDFQKGDIAEGYSVSREKKESFPLTVTSAQKNPTAFYLCASILYAGGGYGYTFGSGTRLTVV.